The 25 T cell receptor beta chains below come from one sample, sequenced in a study of T cell responses to AZD1222 COVID-19 vaccine. Sequencing was performed with immunoSEQ multiplex PCR; in TCRdb, only in-frame clones are kept and a portion is missing. The sample lists 140,000 to 150,000 clones, roughly 92% occurring once. The specimen was peripheral blood, collected on day 0 of AZD1222 vaccination. All receptors derive from an adult in good health.

The chain carries TRBV5-1 and TRBJ2-6; TRBD2 matches 10 bases. Germline CDR1 and CDR2: SGHRS and YFSETQ. V trimming: 0 bases; J trimming: 4 bases; junction bases outside the gene matches: 1. The CDR3 totals 16 residues. DNA for the CDR3: TGCGCCAGCAGCTTGGCTAGCGGGAGAGGGGCCAACGTCCTGACTTTC. As protein: CASSLASGRGANVLTF.

V gene TRBV28 combines with J gene TRBJ1-3; D unclear. The V gene lost 7 bases and the J gene lost 0 bases, with 16 bases spanning the gap. Germline CDR1 reads MDHEN; CDR2 reads SYDVKM. This CDR3 has 16 amino acids. The CDR3 protein is CASTGPGRHSGNTIYF. Written as DNA, the CDR3 is TGTGCCAGCACCGGCCCCGGGAGGCACTCTGGAAACACCATATATTTT.

The chain combines TRBV3-1 (or the pseudogene TRBV3-2) with TRBJ2-7; 8 bases map to TRBD2. Germline CDR1 reads LGHDT; CDR2 reads YNNKEL (reference sequence). CDR3 size: 18 residues. The V segment lost 4 bases and the J segment 4 bases; nucleotides outside the gene matches: 18. Written as DNA, the CDR3 is TGTGCCAGCAGCCCACACCCCGGGACTAGTGAGAGACCATACGAGCAGTACTTC. Its protein is CASSPHPGTSERPYEQYF.

The chain has TRBV19 and TRBJ1-3, with TRBD1 matching over 9 bases. CDR3 length: 16 residues. V lost 5 bases and J lost 0; bases outside the gene matches: 5. The germline CDR1 and CDR2 sequences are LNHDA and SQIVND (reference sequence). The CDR3 coding sequence is TGTGCCAGTAGTGTACAGGGGGCCTTCTCTGGAAACACCATATATTTT. This codes for CASSVQGAFSGNTIYF.

This clone was seen just once. CDR3 residues: CASSSRGDRGGRRYGYTF. As DNA, the CDR3 is TGTGCCAGCAGCTCCCGGGGGGACAGGGGAGGTCGAAGGTATGGCTACACCTTC. The chain carries TRBV11-2 and TRBJ1-2, with 10 nucleotides matching TRBD1. The germline CDR1 and CDR2 sequences are SGHAT and FQNNGV. J gave up 5 bases and V 4 bases, and 16 bases lay outside the gene matches. This CDR3 has 18 residues.

This clone has a single count. CDR3 loop: CASSAVPGSRGNTIYF. As DNA, the CDR3 is TGTGCCAGCAGCGCGGTTCCCGGCTCTAGGGGGAACACCATATATTTT. The chain uses TRBV5-4 and TRBJ1-3; D perhaps matches TRBD1 (6 bases). The germline V gene has CDR1 SGHNT and CDR2 YYREEE (reference sequence). The CDR3 covers 16 residues. Trimming took off 4 bases at V and 7 bases at J, with 21 bases between the two ends.

CDR3 loop: CASSRTGYSAGELFF. Here the CDR3 DNA reads TGTGCCAGCTCCAGGACAGGGTACTCCGCCGGGGAGCTGTTTTTT. The gene calls are TRBV18 and TRBJ2-2; 8 bases align to TRBD1. CDR3 length equals 15 residues. Germline V lookup: CDR1 KGHSH, CDR2 LQKENI. J lost 6 bases, V lost 6 bases, and 9 bases had no gene match.

This clone showed up just once. The rearrangement uses TRBV28 and TRBJ2-1; D may be TRBD2 (5 bases). In germline, CDR1 is MDHEN, CDR2 SYDVKM. The CDR3 has 12 amino acids. V gave up 0 bases and J gave up 12 bases, with 9 bases separating them. CDR3 sequence: CASSLWTEGQFF. Here the CDR3 DNA reads TGTGCCAGCAGTTTATGGACCGAGGGGCAGTTCTTC.

V and J are TRBV4-1 and TRBJ1-1; D gene uncertain. The CDR3 runs to 17 residues. V was shortened by 3 bases and J by 5 bases, with 22 bases between the two germline ends. Per germline, CDR1 MGHRA and CDR2 YSYEKL. The CDR3 loop is CASSHVPQTLLCTEAFF. The CDR3 nucleotides read TGCGCCAGCAGCCACGTACCCCAGACTCTCTTATGTACTGAAGCTTTCTTT.

V is TRBV12-5 and J is TRBJ1-2; TRBD1 matches at 8 bases. The CDR3 extends over 16 amino acids. Trimming at V came to 2 bases and at J to 0 bases, leaving 5 bases not matched to a gene. Germline V CDR1 and CDR2: LGHNT, FRNRAP. CDR3 DNA: TGTGCTAGTGGTTTGATAACAGGGGGAGCTAACTATGGCTACACCTTC. It is translated as CASGLITGGANYGYTF.

This clone was counted a few times. The chain joins TRBV10-2 to TRBJ1-6; D call uncertain. The V end lost 6 bases, the J end lost 4 bases, and 4 bases lay between the germline ends. This CDR3 has 12 residues. The germline V gene encodes CDR1 WSHSY and CDR2 SAAADI. The DNA for the CDR3 is TGCGCCAGCAGGGATTATAATTCACCCCTCCACTTT. As protein: CASRDYNSPLHF.

V usage is TRBV5-4 and J usage is TRBJ2-1; TRBD2 matches at 7 bases. CDR1 is SGHNT and CDR2 is YYREEE in the germline V gene (reference sequence). There are 16 residues in the CDR3. V was pared by 6 bases and J by 5 bases, with 14 bases of the junction left unmatched. CDR3 sequence: CASTNGVAGIDNEQFF. CDR3 coding DNA: TGTGCCAGCACCAACGGGGTAGCGGGCATTGACAATGAGCAGTTCTTC. Complete variable domain (other parts from reference TRBV5-4 and TRBJ2-1): ETGVTQSPTHLIKTRGQQVTLRCSSQSGHNTVSWYQQALGQGPQFIFQYYREEENGRGNFPPRFSGLQFPNYSSELNVNALELDDSALYLCASTNGVAGIDNEQFFGPGTRLTVL.

This clone occurred once. The chain is built from TRBV6-2 or TRBV6-3 and TRBJ1-5, with TRBD1 matching over 7 bases. Germline V lookup: CDR1 MNHEY, CDR2 SVGEGT. The CDR3 consists of 14 residues. Germline trimming cut 5 bases from V and 2 bases from J; bases unmatched to any gene: 3. This CDR3 reads CASSQQGRNQPQHF. DNA for the CDR3: TGTGCCAGCAGTCAACAGGGGCGCAATCAGCCCCAGCATTTT.

The chain carries TRBV6-5 and TRBJ2-2; no clear D. The germline gives CDR1 MNHEY, CDR2 SVGAGI. V lost 5 bases, J lost 7 bases, and 11 bases lay in between. CDR3 length: 13 amino acids. CDR3 protein: CASSKLIDGELFF. In nucleotides, the CDR3 is TGTGCCAGCAGTAAATTAATAGACGGGGAGCTGTTTTTT.

As to this clone: Distinct nucleotide sequences in the sample also encode this CDR3. The chain couples TRBV28 to TRBJ2-3; D unclear. Trimming took 5 bases from V and 5 from J, leaving 5 bases between them. The CDR3 is 11 amino acids. CDR1 MDHEN and CDR2 SYDVKM come from the germline V gene. The CDR3 DNA reads as TGTGCCAGCAGTCCTCGAGATACGCAGTATTTT. It encodes CASSPRDTQYF.

The chain carries TRBV5-1 and TRBJ2-1, with 15 nucleotides matching TRBD2. The V and J ends lost 3 bases and 9 bases, in that order; junction bases with no gene match: 4. CDR3 length: 15 amino acids. Germline loops: CDR1 SGHRS, CDR2 YFSETQ. CDR3 DNA: TGCGCCAGCAGCTCGGGACTAGCGGGAGGTAGTGAGCAGTTCTTC. Translation: CASSSGLAGGSEQFF.

This clone is a singleton in its sample. The V and J genes are TRBV27 and TRBJ1-6; D unclear. Germline values: CDR1 MNHEY, CDR2 SMNVEV (reference sequence). The V end lost 5 bases, the J end lost 9 bases, and 11 bases lay between the germline ends. The CDR3 extends over 13 amino acids. CDR3 coding DNA: TGTGCCAGCAGTCCGTGGACTGGTTCACCCCTCCACTTT. This gives the protein CASSPWTGSPLHF.

V and J are TRBV6-5 and TRBJ2-2, with 11 bases identical to TRBD2. Germline CDR1 is MNHEY and CDR2 is SVGAGI. The CDR3 runs 16 residues. V lost 2 bases and J lost 4; bases outside the gene matches: 3. Written as DNA, the CDR3 is TGTGCCAGCAGTTACCATCTAGCGGGAGGCACCGGGGAGCTGTTTTTT. Its protein product is CASSYHLAGGTGELFF.

V and J are TRBV10-2 and TRBJ1-6; D unclear. The V end was cut by 10 bases, the J end by 9 bases, with 13 bases between. The CDR3 length is 12 residues. The germline CDR1 and CDR2 sequences are WSHSY and SAAADI. The CDR3: CATLGGISPLHF. CDR3 DNA sequence: TGCGCCACTCTGGGTGGCATTTCACCCCTCCACTTT.

V gene TRBV3-1 (or the pseudogene TRBV3-2) combines with J gene TRBJ1-2; D is ambiguous. This CDR3 has 14 residues. Germline CDR1 reads LGHDT; CDR2 reads YNNKEL (reference sequence). Trimming removed 4 bases from V and 2 bases from J, with 11 bases in between. The CDR3 nucleotides are TGTGCCAGCAGCCGGACTCCGGGGAACTATGGCTACACCTTC. Amino acids: CASSRTPGNYGYTF.

This clone occurred once. V gene TRBV10-3 combines with J gene TRBJ2-5, with D possibly being TRBD2 (5 bases). Germline assignment: CDR1 ENHRY and CDR2 SYGVKD. There are 16 residues in the CDR3. Trimming removed 0 bases from V and 5 bases from J, with 16 bases in between. CDR3 amino acids: CAISESMSGEGETQYF. The CDR3 DNA follows: TGTGCCATCAGTGAGTCGATGAGCGGAGAAGGGGAGACCCAGTACTTC.

The chain employs TRBV27 and TRBJ2-5; 13 positions match TRBD2. Germline-derived CDR1 and CDR2 are MNHEY and SMNVEV (reference sequence). The CDR3 length is 17 residues. J lost 5 bases, V lost 4 bases, and 10 bases had no gene match. The CDR3 is CASSSIGLAGASETQYF. The DNA of the CDR3 is TGTGCCAGCAGTTCGATCGGACTAGCGGGAGCCTCGGAGACCCAGTACTTC.

This chain connects TRBV20-1 to TRBJ2-1; D might be TRBD1 (5 bases). The CDR3 is 11 amino acids. Per germline, CDR1 DFQATT and CDR2 SNEGSKA (reference sequence). Deletions cut 6 bases from V and 5 bases from J, with 8 bases between. CDR3 sequence (DNA): TGCAGTGCCAGACAGCACAATGAGCAGTTCTTC. It encodes CSARQHNEQFF.

V gene TRBV4-1 combines with J gene TRBJ2-5, with 9 bases identical to TRBD1. The V and J ends lost 4 bases and 4 bases, in that order; junction bases with no gene match: 13. Germline V lookup: CDR1 MGHRA, CDR2 YSYEKL. The CDR3 has 17 residues. Written as DNA, the CDR3 is TGCGCCAGCAGCCGAGCGGGGAACAGGGGGCGCGCAGAGACCCAGTACTTC. Translated: CASSRAGNRGRAETQYF.

The chain employs TRBV5-1 and TRBJ2-7, with D perhaps TRBD1 (6 bases). The V gene's germline CDR1 is SGHRS and CDR2 YFSETQ. The CDR3 has 16 amino acids. The V and J ends lost 0 bases and 5 bases respectively, with 18 bases between them. The CDR3 region has the DNA TGCGCCAGCAGCTTGGCCGATCACAGGGATATAGACGAGCAGTACTTC. This encodes CASSLADHRDIDEQYF.